The source of this TCR beta chain is a study of blood T cell repertoires in COVID-19. At the level of the study: Sources were T cells, B-cell-depleted T cells, or PBMCs; the material itself was cDNA or gDNA.

Enrollees, roughly 18 to 90 years old, lived in about two dozen US areas. This CDR3 region has 12 residues. Germline CDR1 MGHRA, CDR2 YSYEKL. Trimming cost V 6 bases and J 6 bases, with 8 bases left between them. Under the authors' procedure: Reference gene primer amplification yielded estimated nucleated cell counts. TCRdb keeps only in-frame clones here, not all; method: immunoSEQ multiplex PCR. The D gene and trimming were derived from the DNA, and the V and J assignments and clone size from that table. The repertoire holds about 190,000 clones, with about four fifths as singletons. This clone came up once.

This chain uses TRBV4-1 with TRBJ2-2, with TRBD1 as a possible D gene (6 bases). The sequenced material came from PBMCs or T cells enriched from blood (not recorded which). The receptor was isolated from a woman aged 25-40 years who had recovered from COVID-19. This CDR3 is CASRKGAGELFF. In nucleotides, the CDR3 is TGCGCCAGCAGAAAGGGGGCCGGGGAGCTGTTTTTT.